The source of this T cell receptor beta chain is a study of CD8 T cells in Susac syndrome. Notes on the study in general: Acknowledgment was made by the study that its TCR sequencing and HLA analysis involved a relatively small number of individuals.

Regarding this clonotype: The target antigen is unknown.

Random-hexamer reverse transcription was applied to roughly 0.5 to 1 ug RNA. Amplification of the TCR beta CDR3 was carried out by immunoSEQ multiplex PCR, which spanned a total of 54 Vbeta and 13 Jbeta segments. MiXCR, applied by TCRdb to the immunoSEQ multiplex PCR reads, yields one record per CDR3 protein. The sample includes about 210,000 distinct CDR3 sequences, approximately 93% seen only once; the top ten take around 0.096%. This clonotype was obtained from a human donor in good health. Sequencing was carried out using CD4+ T cells from PBMCs.

DNA of the CDR3: TGTGCCATCAGTGACTCCGTCTCTACAGGGGTGCGGTATGGCTACACCTTC. This codes for CAISDSVSTGVRYGYTF. This chain joins TRBV10-3 and TRBJ1-2; 7 nucleotides agree with TRBD1. The CDR3 is 17 amino acids. Trimming removed 3 bases from V and 5 bases from J; junction bases left unmatched: 15. Per the germline V gene, CDR1 is ENHRY and CDR2 is SYGVKD.